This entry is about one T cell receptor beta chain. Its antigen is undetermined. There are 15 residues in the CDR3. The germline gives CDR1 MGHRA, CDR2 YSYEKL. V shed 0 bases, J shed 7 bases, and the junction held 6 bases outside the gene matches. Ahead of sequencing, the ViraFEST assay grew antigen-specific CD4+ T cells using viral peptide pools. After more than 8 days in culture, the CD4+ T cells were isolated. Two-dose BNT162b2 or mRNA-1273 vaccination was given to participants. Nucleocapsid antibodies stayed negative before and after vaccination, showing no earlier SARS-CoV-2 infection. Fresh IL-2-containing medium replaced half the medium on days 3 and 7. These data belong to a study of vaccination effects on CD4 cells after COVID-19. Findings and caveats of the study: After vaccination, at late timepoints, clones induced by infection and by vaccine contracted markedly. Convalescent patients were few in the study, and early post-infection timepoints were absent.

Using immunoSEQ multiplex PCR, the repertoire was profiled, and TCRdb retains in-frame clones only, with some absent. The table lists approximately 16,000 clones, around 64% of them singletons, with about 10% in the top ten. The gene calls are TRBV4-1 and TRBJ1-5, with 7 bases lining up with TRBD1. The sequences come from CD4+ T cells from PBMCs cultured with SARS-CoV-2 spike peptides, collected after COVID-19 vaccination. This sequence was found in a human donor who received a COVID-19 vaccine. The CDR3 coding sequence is TGCGCCAGCAGCCAAGATAGAAACAGGGGCCAGCCCCAGCATTTT. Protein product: CASSQDRNRGQPQHF.